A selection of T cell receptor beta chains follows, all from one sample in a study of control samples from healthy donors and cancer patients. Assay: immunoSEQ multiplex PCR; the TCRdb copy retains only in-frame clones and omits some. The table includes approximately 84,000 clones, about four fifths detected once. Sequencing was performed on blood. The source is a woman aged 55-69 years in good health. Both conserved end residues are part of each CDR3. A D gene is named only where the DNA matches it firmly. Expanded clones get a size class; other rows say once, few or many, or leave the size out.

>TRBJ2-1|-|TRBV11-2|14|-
TGTGCCAGCAGCTCAGACCGGACGACCAATGAGCAGTTCTTC
CASSSDRTTNEQFF
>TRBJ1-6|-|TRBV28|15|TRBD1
TGTGCCAGCCTTATTGGGACAGGGAATCGATCACCCCTCCACTTT
CASLIGTGNRSPLHF
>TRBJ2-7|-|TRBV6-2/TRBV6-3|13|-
TGTGCCAGCAGTTTTGACCCACGCTACGGGCAGTACTTC
CASSFDPRYGQYF
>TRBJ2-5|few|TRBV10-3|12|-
TGTGCCATCGCGGGGTCGGGAGAGACCCAGTACTTC
CAIAGSGETQYF
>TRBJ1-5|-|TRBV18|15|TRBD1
TGTGCCAGCTCGGTGGGACAGGGAGGATTTCAGCCCCAGCATTTT
CASSVGQGGFQPQHF
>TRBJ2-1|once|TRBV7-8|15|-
TGTGCCAGCAGCTCAACAGGGTTAGCCTACAATGAGCAGTTCTTC
CASSSTGLAYNEQFF
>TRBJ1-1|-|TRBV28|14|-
TGTGCCAGCAGTTTTGGGGCTGGCGGGACTGAAGCTTTCTTT
CASSFGAGGTEAFF
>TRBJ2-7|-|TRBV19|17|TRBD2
TGTGCCAGTAGTATTTTTAGCGGGGGGGCCAACGGGTACGAGCAGTACTTC
CASSIFSGGANGYEQYF
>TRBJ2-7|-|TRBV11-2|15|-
TGTGCCAGCAGCCAAATACAGACCAGATTTCGGGAGCAGTACTTC
CASSQIQTRFREQYF
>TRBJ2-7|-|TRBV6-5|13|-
TGTGCCAGCAGTTACCGTCTGGGGTGGGAGCAGTACTTC
CASSYRLGWEQYF
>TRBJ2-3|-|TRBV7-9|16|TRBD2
TGTGCCAGCAGCTTAGGAGCGGGAGTTGGGACAGATACGCAGTATTTT
CASSLGAGVGTDTQYF
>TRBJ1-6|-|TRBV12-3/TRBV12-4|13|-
TGTGCCAGCAGTTTAAAGGAGGGTTCACCCCTCCACTTT
CASSLKEGSPLHF
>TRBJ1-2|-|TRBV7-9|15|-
TGTGCCAGCAGCCAAAGTAGGGGTCGAGGCGATGGCTACACCTTC
CASSQSRGRGDGYTF
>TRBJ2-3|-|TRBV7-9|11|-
TGTGCCAGCGGGCATTCAGATACGCAGTATTTT
CASGHSDTQYF
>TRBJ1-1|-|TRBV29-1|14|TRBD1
TGCAGCGCGGAGACAGGGGGGTCGAACACTGAAGCTTTCTTT
CSAETGGSNTEAFF
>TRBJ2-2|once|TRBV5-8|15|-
TGTGCCAGCAGCTTCATTTCTGGTAGCCCCGGGGAGCTGTTTTTT
CASSFISGSPGELFF
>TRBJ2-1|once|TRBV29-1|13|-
TGCAGCGTCTTCCGGGATACCTACAATGAGCAGTTCTTC
CSVFRDTYNEQFF
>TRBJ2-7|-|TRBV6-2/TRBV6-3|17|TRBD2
TGTGCCAGCAGTTACTCGACGGGACTAGCGGGTTTGTACGAGCAGTACTTC
CASSYSTGLAGLYEQYF
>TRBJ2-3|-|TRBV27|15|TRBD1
TGTGCCAGCAGTCGACGTACAGGGGGCGCAGATACGCAGTATTTT
CASSRRTGGADTQYF
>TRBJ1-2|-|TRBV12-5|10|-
TGTGCTAGTGGTAACTATGGCTACACCTTC
CASGNYGYTF
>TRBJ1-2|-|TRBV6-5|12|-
TGTGCCAGCAGGCCGTCAACGCGGGGCTACACCTTC
CASRPSTRGYTF
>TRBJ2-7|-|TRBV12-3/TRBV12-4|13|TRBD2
TGTGCCAGCAGAGCGGGGGGAACCTACGAGCAGTACTTC
CASRAGGTYEQYF
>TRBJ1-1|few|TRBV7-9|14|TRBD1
TGTGCCAGCAGGCGACAGGGGGGAAGTACTGAAGCTTTCTTT
CASRRQGGSTEAFF
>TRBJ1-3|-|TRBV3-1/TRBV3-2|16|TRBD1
TGTGCCAGCAGTCCAATACAGGGGGCGAGTGGAAACACCATATATTTT
CASSPIQGASGNTIYF
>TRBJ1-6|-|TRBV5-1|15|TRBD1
TGCGCCAGCAGCTTGGCCGGGACAGGGAACTCACCCCTCCACTTT
CASSLAGTGNSPLHF
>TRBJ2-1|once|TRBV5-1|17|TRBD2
TGCGCCAGCAGCCGGTCGACTAGCGGGACTGTTTACAATGAGCAGTTCTTC
CASSRSTSGTVYNEQFF
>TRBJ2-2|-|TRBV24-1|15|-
TGTGCCACCAGATCCTCAGGGCCTAACACCGGGGAGCTGTTTTTT
CATRSSGPNTGELFF
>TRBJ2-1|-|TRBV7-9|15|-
TGTGCCAGCAGCTTAATGGGGAACTCCTACAATGAGCAGTTCTTC
CASSLMGNSYNEQFF
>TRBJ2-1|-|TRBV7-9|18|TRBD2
TGTGCCAGCAGCCCTCCGTTTCGACTAGCGGGGGCCTACAATGAGCAGTTCTTC
CASSPPFRLAGAYNEQFF
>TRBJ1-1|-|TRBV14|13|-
TGTGCCAGCAGCCAAGTGAGGGCGGGTGAAGCTTTCTTT
CASSQVRAGEAFF
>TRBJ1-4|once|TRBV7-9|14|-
TGTGCCAGCAGCTTATCCCAGGGCGATGAAAAACTGTTTTTT
CASSLSQGDEKLFF
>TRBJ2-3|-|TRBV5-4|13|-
TGTGCCAGCAGCTTGTCCGGCACAGATACGCAGTATTTT
CASSLSGTDTQYF
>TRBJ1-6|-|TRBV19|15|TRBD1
TGTGCCAGTAGTCGAACAGGGGTCCTTAATTCACCCCTCCACTTT
CASSRTGVLNSPLHF
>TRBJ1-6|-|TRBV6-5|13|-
TGTGCCAGCAGTTACTCACCGAATTCACCCCTCCACTTT
CASSYSPNSPLHF
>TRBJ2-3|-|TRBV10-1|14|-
TGCGCCACCAAGGAGGGCCGAATATCAGATACGCAGTATTTT
CATKEGRISDTQYF
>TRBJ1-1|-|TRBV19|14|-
TGTGCCAGTAGTATTGGGCAGATGAACACTGAAGCTTTCTTT
CASSIGQMNTEAFF
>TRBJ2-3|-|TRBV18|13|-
TGTGCCAGCTCCCCCCCCCTGGGGGATACGCAGTATTTT
CASSPPLGDTQYF
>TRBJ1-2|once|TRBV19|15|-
TGTGCCAGTAGTATCCTGGCCAGGACCAACTATGGCTACACCTTC
CASSILARTNYGYTF
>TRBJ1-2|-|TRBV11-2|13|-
TGTGCCAGCAGCTTAGGGCCCGCCTATGGCTACACCTTC
CASSLGPAYGYTF
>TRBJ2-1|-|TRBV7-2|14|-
TGTGCCAGCAGCCCCTTCCAGGGTTACAATGAGCAGTTCTTC
CASSPFQGYNEQFF
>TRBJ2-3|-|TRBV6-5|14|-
TGTGCCAGCAGAGTGGGGCCGGGCACAGATACGCAGTATTTT
CASRVGPGTDTQYF
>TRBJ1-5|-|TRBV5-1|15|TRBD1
TGCGCCAGCAGCCCAGGGACAGGGTCATTTCAGCCCCAGCATTTT
CASSPGTGSFQPQHF
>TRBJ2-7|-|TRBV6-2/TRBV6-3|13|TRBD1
TGTGCCAGCAGCTTTGGGACAGACTACGAGCAGTACTTC
CASSFGTDYEQYF
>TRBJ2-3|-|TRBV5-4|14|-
TGTGCCAGCAGCTTACCGGGGGCCTCAGATACGCAGTATTTT
CASSLPGASDTQYF
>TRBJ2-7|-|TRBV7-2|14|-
TGTGCCAGCAGCTTAGAAGGTCTACAATACGAGCAGTACTTC
CASSLEGLQYEQYF
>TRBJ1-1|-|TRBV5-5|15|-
TGTGCCAGCAGCACCGGTCAAAGGACGGACCTAGGGGCTTTCTTT
CASSTGQRTDLGAFF
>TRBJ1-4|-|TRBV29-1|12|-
TGCAGCGTTGCAGGGGTTAATGAAAAACTGTTTTTT
CSVAGVNEKLFF
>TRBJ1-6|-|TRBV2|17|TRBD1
TGTGCCAGCAGTATTACGAGACAGGGGGCGGGCAATTCACCCCTCCACTTT
CASSITRQGAGNSPLHF
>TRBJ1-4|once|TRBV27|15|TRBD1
TGTGCCAGCAGACCTCAGGGGGTAACTAATGAAAAACTGTTTTTT
CASRPQGVTNEKLFF
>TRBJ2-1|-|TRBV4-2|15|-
TGTGCCAGCAGCCAAGACAGGCGCTCCTACAATGAGCAGTTCTTC
CASSQDRRSYNEQFF
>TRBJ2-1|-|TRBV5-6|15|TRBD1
TGTGCCAGTCAGGGGGCGTGGGAGCCCTACAATGAGCAGTTCTTC
CASQGAWEPYNEQFF
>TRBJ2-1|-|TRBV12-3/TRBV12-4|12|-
TGTGCCAGCAGGGATACTAGAAATGAGCAGTTCTTC
CASRDTRNEQFF
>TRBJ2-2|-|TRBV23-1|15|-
TGCGCCAGCAGGTCGCTGACAGCGAACACCGGGGAGCTGTTTTTT
CASRSLTANTGELFF
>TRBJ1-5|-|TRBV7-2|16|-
TGTGCCAGCAGCGAGGCAGGGCCCTATAGCAATCAGCCCCAGCATTTT
CASSEAGPYSNQPQHF
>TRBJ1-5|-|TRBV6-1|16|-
TGTGCCAGCAGTGAAGGGCCGGGGGGGGGCTTACAGCCCCAGCATTTT
CASSEGPGGGLQPQHF
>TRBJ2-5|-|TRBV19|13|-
TGTGCCAGTATGTCCGGGCCCCAAGAGACCCAGTACTTC
CASMSGPQETQYF